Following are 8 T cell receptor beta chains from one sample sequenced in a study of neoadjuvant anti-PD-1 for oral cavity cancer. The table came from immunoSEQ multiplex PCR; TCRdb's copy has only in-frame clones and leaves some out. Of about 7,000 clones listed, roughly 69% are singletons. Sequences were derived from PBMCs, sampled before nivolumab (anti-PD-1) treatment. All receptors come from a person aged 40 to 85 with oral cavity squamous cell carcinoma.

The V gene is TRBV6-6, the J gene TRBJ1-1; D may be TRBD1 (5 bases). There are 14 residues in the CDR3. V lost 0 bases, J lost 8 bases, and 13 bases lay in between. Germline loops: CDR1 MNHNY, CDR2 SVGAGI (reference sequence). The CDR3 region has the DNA TGTGCCAGCAGTTACTCTGGGGGAGTGGTGGAAGCTTTCTTT. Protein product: CASSYSGGVVEAFF.

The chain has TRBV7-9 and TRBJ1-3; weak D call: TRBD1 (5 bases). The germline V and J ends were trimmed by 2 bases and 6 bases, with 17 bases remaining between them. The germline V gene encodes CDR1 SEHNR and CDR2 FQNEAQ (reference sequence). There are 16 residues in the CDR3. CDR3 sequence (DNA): TGTGCCAGCAGCTTAATCCGGGGGGGTCTCGCAAACACCATATATTTT. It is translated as CASSLIRGGLANTIYF. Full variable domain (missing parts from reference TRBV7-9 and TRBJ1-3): DTGVSQNPRHKITKRGQNVTFRCDPISEHNRLYWYRQTLGQGPEFLTYFQNEAQLEKSRLLSDRFSAERPKGSFSTLEIQRTEQGDSAMYLCASSLIRGGLANTIYFGEGSWLTVV.

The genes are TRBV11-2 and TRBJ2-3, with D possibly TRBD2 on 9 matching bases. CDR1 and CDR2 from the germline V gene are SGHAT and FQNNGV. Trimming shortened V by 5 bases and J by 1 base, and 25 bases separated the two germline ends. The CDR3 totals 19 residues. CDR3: CASSDPTGAGGLGTDTQYF. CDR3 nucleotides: TGTGCCAGCAGCGACCCGACAGGGGCGGGGGGGCTTGGCACAGATACGCAGTATTTT.

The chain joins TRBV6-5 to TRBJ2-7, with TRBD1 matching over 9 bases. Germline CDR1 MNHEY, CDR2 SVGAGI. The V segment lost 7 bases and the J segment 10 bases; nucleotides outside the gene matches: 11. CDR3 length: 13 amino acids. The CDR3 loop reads CASKIPGQGVQYF. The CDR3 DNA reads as TGTGCCAGCAAAATTCCGGGACAGGGAGTCCAGTACTTC.

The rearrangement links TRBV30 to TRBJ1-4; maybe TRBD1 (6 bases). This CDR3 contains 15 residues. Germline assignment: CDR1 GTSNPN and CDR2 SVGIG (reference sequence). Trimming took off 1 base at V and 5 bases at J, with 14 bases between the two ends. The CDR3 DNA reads TGTGCCTGGAGTGCTACGCTGAGGGGGAATGAAAAACTGTTTTTT. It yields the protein CAWSATLRGNEKLFF.

CDR3 region: CASMRSTEAFF. In nucleotides, the CDR3 is TGTGCCAGCATGAGGTCTACTGAAGCTTTCTTT. This chain links TRBV2 with TRBJ1-1; D gene ambiguous. The CDR3 sequence is 11 residues long. Germline V CDR1 and CDR2: SNHLY, FYNNEI. V was trimmed by 7 bases and J by 5 bases, leaving 8 bases between them.

CDR3 region: CATREGTPTYNEQFF. CDR3 nucleotides: TGTGCCACAAGGGAAGGGACTCCAACCTACAATGAGCAGTTCTTC. The gene calls are TRBV21-1 and TRBJ2-1; TRBD2 is the table's D call and was not checked against the DNA. TRBV21-1 is recorded as a pseudogene. The CDR3 extends over 15 amino acids.

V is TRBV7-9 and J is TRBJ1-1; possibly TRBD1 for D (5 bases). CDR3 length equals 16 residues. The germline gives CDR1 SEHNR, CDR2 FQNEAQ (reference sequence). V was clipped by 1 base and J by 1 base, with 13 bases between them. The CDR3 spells CASSLEGRGANTEAFF. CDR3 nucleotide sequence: TGTGCCAGCAGCTTAGAGGGACGGGGCGCGAACACTGAAGCTTTCTTT. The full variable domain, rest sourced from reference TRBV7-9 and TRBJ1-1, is DTGVSQNPRHKITKRGQNVTFRCDPISEHNRLYWYRQTLGQGPEFLTYFQNEAQLEKSRLLSDRFSAERPKGSFSTLEIQRTEQGDSAMYLCASSLEGRGANTEAFFGQGTRLTVV.